What follows describes a single T cell receptor (beta chain). Its antigen is unknown. Following autologous stem cell transplantation, relapse occurred in every patient, and exposure to brentuximab vedotin varied. Classifying best responses yielded complete response, partial response or progressive disease. This specimen comes from a study of PD-1 blockade in classical Hodgkin lymphoma. Study-wide results and caveats: Unlike CD8+ TCR diversity, which did not rise significantly by C4D1, CD4+ TCR diversity did.

The CDR3 runs to 15 residues. V trimming: 6 bases; J trimming: 0 bases; junction bases outside the gene matches: 7. From germline, CDR1 is MNHEY and CDR2 SMNVEV (reference sequence). Sequencing was performed with immunoSEQ multiplex PCR; in TCRdb, only in-frame clones are kept and a portion is missing. The sample lists over 15,000 clones, roughly 80% seen once, with roughly a quarter in the top ten. The chain links TRBV27 to TRBJ2-5; 7 nucleotides line up with TRBD1. This specimen consisted of peripheral blood mononuclear cells (PBMCs), obtained before the second cycle of nivolumab. The TCR comes from a human donor with classical Hodgkin lymphoma. CDR3 DNA sequence: TGTGCCAGCAGCCTTACAGGGGCCCACCAAGAGACCCAGTACTTC. This encodes CASSLTGAHQETQYF.